The 8 T cell receptor beta chains listed next were all sequenced from one sample in a study of response to subunit inactivated influenza vaccine (dated by TCRdb to between 2018 and 2020). The library was generated by RT-PCR. Sequenced using an Illumina HiSeq 2500. The public reads were reprocessed in TCRdb via fastp at Q25 and MiXCR, keeping in-frame beta chains. Under each unique CDR3 protein, matching rows form one entry showing the most common genes and DNA. Present in this sample are under 850,000 distinct CDR3 sequences, around a sixth of which were seen just once. The ten largest clones capture roughly 10% of the sample. The specimen was PBMCs from blood, collected 5 to 6 days after vaccination. The receptors stem from a man between 50 and 59 years old who received an inactivated influenza vaccine. Donor details come from another sample of the same person, matched by shared clones.

In this sample, this clonotype turned up a few times. The V call is TRBV29-1, the J call TRBJ2-7, with D maybe TRBD1 (6 bases). V was cut by 4 bases and J by 2 bases, with 12 bases left in between. Germline CDR1 SQVTM, CDR2 ANQGSEA. The CDR3 covers 13 residues. This CDR3 is CSVGGTYPYEQYF. The CDR3 nucleotides read TGCAGCGTTGGAGGGACATATCCCTACGAGCAGTACTTC.

The V gene is TRBV6-2 or TRBV6-3, the J gene TRBJ1-1, with D unclear. CDR1 is MNHEY and CDR2 is SVGEGT in the germline V gene. The CDR3 covers 11 residues. V lost 7 bases and J lost 10, with 13 bases in between. The chain's CDR3 is CASTDFLGAFF. CDR3 bases: TGTGCCAGCACCGATTTCCTTGGAGCTTTCTTT.

This clonotype was counted a few times. This chain connects TRBV5-6 to TRBJ2-7; 11 bases map to TRBD2. The CDR3 extends over 18 amino acids. V gave up 1 base and J gave up 5 bases; unmatched junction bases: 14. CDR1 and CDR2 (germline): SGHDT, YYEEEE. The CDR3 sequence: CASSLRWLSGGASDEQYF. In DNA, the CDR3 is TGTGCCAGCAGCTTGCGATGGCTTAGCGGGGGGGCCTCGGACGAGCAGTACTTC.

This clonotype was recorded a few times. V gene TRBV6-1 combines with J gene TRBJ2-2; possibly TRBD1 for D (6 bases). Germline V CDR1 and CDR2: MNHNS, SASEGT. The CDR3 is 18 amino acids. V shed 4 bases and J shed 2 bases, with 20 bases lying between them. The DNA for the CDR3 is TGTGCCAGCAGTGCGCCGTGGGGGCTAGCCGGCAACACCGGGGAGCTGTTTTTT. Its protein product is CASSAPWGLAGNTGELFF.

The chain couples TRBV7-8 to TRBJ2-1; 8 bases align to TRBD2. Trimming removed 1 base from V and 6 bases from J; junction bases left unmatched: 11. Germline CDR1 reads SGHVS; CDR2 reads FQNEAQ. The length of the CDR3 is 17 residues. For the CDR3, the DNA is TGTGCCAGCAGCTTAGTAGTAGCGGGGATCTTCCTCAATGAGCAGTTCTTC. Translation: CASSLVVAGIFLNEQFF. The whole variable domain, filled in from reference TRBV7-8 and TRBJ2-1, reads GAGVSQSPRYKVAKRGQDVALRCDPISGHVSLFWYQQALGQGPEFLTYFQNEAQLDKSGLPSDRFFAERPEGSVSTLKIQRTQQEDSAVYLCASSLVVAGIFLNEQFFGPGTRLTVL.

This clonotype was recorded a few times. The CDR3 sequence is CSASVGENYEQYF. In DNA form, the CDR3 reads TGCAGTGCTTCCGTGGGCGAGAACTACGAGCAGTACTTC. This rearrangement joins TRBV20-1 to TRBJ2-7; D gene ambiguous. The CDR3 spans 13 residues. V was pared by 5 bases and J by 3 bases, with 14 bases between. The germline gives CDR1 DFQATT, CDR2 SNEGSKA (reference sequence).

This clonotype was seen only a few times. The chain recombines TRBV4-2 with TRBJ2-7, with D perhaps assigned TRBD1 or TRBD2 (6 bases each). Per the germline V gene, CDR1 is LGHNA and CDR2 is YNFKEQ. Trimming pared 0 bases from V and 6 bases from J, leaving 12 bases between. The CDR3 length is 14 residues. The CDR3, as DNA: TGTGCCAGCAGCCAAGATGAAGGGGGGATCGAGCAGTACTTC. Protein product: CASSQDEGGIEQYF.

The sample holds a few counts of this clonotype. V is TRBV20-1 and J is TRBJ2-4; weak D call: TRBD2 (6 bases). This CDR3 is 11 amino acids long. V was clipped by 0 bases and J by 13 bases, with 10 bases between them. The germline gives CDR1 DFQATT, CDR2 SNEGSKA (reference sequence). The CDR3 sequence is CSARDPREQYF. In DNA form, the CDR3 reads TGCAGTGCTAGAGATCCCCGGGAGCAGTACTTC.